Listed here is a single T cell receptor beta chain. The CDR3 totals 13 residues. With 3 bases removed from V and 1 base from J, the gap between germline ends came to 7 bases. Germline values: CDR1 SNHLY, CDR2 FYNNEI. These data come from a study of blood T cell repertoires in COVID-19. About the study: Researchers got acute and convalescent COVID-19 samples from the United States, Italy and Spain. T cells, B-cell-depleted T cells, or PBMCs provided the cDNA or gDNA that served as material.

Sequencing was performed with immunoSEQ multiplex PCR; in TCRdb, only in-frame clones are kept and a portion is missing. This sample has 160,000 or so clones, with around 81% found just once. Sequenced input: peripheral blood. The sequence derives from a man between 65 and 85 years old who had recovered from COVID-19. The genes are TRBV2 and TRBJ2-7; no definite D call. CDR3 in DNA: TGTGCCAGCAGTGACCCTCCTTCCTACGAGCAGTACTTC. Translating gives CASSDPPSYEQYF.